This passage covers 14 T cell receptor beta chains from one sample sequenced in a study of OX40 agonist ivuxolimab in advanced cancers. Sequencing was performed with immunoSEQ multiplex PCR; in TCRdb, only in-frame clones are kept and a portion is missing. The repertoire includes over 90,000 clones, roughly 90% of them detected once, and less than 6.5% sits in the top ten. The specimen was CD4+ or CD8+ T cells sorted from blood, collected in a trial of the OX40 agonist ivuxolimab. These TCRs come from an adult with an advanced solid tumor such as melanoma, head and neck, liver or kidney cancer.

This clone came up once. The V gene is TRBV2, the J gene TRBJ1-4; possible D gene TRBD1, 5 bases. V lost 1 base, J lost 8 bases, and 14 bases lay in between. Germline CDR1 and CDR2: SNHLY and FYNNEI. The length of the CDR3 is 15 residues. Written as DNA, the CDR3 is TGTGCCAGCAGTGAAGGGGGCAGGTGGATAGAAAAACTGTTTTTT. Protein: CASSEGGRWIEKLFF. The full variable domain, its missing parts supplied by reference TRBV2 and TRBJ1-4, is EPEVTQTPSHQVTQMGQEVILRCVPISNHLYFYWYRQILGQKVEFLVSFYNNEISEKSEIFDDQFSVERPDGSNFTLKIRSTKLEDSAMYFCASSEGGRWIEKLFFGSGTQLSVL.

In its sample, this clone was seen a few times. The chain employs TRBV7-9 and TRBJ2-5; 7 positions match TRBD1. Germline assignment: CDR1 SEHNR and CDR2 FQNEAQ (reference sequence). CDR3 length: 15 amino acids. The V and J ends lost 1 base and 2 bases, in that order; junction bases with no gene match: 4. The chain's CDR3 is CASSLVDRAQETQYF. DNA for the CDR3: TGTGCCAGCAGCTTAGTAGACAGGGCACAAGAGACCCAGTACTTC.

This clone was counted a few times. V gene TRBV19 combines with J gene TRBJ2-7; TRBD1 matches 7 bases. The CDR3 totals 15 residues. Losses at the gene ends were 5 bases for V and 1 base for J; bases not matched to a gene: 8. Germline V CDR1 and CDR2: LNHDA, SQIVND (reference sequence). The CDR3 DNA sequence: TGTGCCAGTAGTTTTCGACCGGGACAGTCCTACGAGCAGTACTTC. Its protein product is CASSFRPGQSYEQYF.

The chain joins TRBV12-5 to TRBJ2-5; 7 nucleotides match TRBD1. In germline, CDR1 is LGHNT, CDR2 FRNRAP. V lost 2 bases, J lost 4 bases, and 1 base stayed unmatched. CDR3 size: 13 residues. This CDR3 reads CASGLNRGETQYF. Written as DNA, the CDR3 is TGTGCTAGTGGTTTGAACAGGGGAGAGACCCAGTACTTC. The full variable domain, its missing parts supplied by reference TRBV12-5 and TRBJ2-5, is DARVTQTPRHKVTEMGQEVTMRCQPILGHNTVFWYRQTMMQGLELLAYFRNRAPLDDSGMPKDRFSAEMPDATLATLKIQPSEPRDSAVYFCASGLNRGETQYFGPGTRLLVL.

The rearrangement links TRBV19 to TRBJ2-1; possible D gene TRBD2, 7 bases. Germline V gives CDR1 LNHDA, CDR2 SQIVND (reference sequence). The length of the CDR3 is 15 residues. Trimming took off 6 bases at V and 5 bases at J, with 17 bases between the two ends. The CDR3 loop is CASSWGASGHNEQFF. In DNA, the CDR3 is TGTGCCAGTAGCTGGGGGGCTAGCGGCCACAATGAGCAGTTCTTC.

The rearrangement joins TRBV11-2 to TRBJ1-5, with 9 bases fitting TRBD1. The CDR3 extends over 15 amino acids. Germline V gene data show CDR1 as SGHAT and CDR2 as FQNNGV. J gave up 12 bases and V 0 bases, and 9 bases lay outside the gene matches. CDR3 bases: TGTGCCAGCAGCTTAGAGGGGACAGGGTTCGGCAACCAGCATTTT. This encodes CASSLEGTGFGNQHF.

J is TRBJ2-7 and V is TRBV5-1; possibly TRBD1 for D (5 bases). The CDR3 is 16 residues long. Germline loops: CDR1 SGHRS, CDR2 YFSETQ. Trimming took off 4 bases at V and 0 bases at J, with 17 bases between the two ends. This CDR3 reads CASSPQASTASYEQYF. The DNA of the CDR3 is TGCGCCAGCAGCCCCCAGGCGTCGACAGCCTCCTACGAGCAGTACTTC.

The rearrangement uses TRBV9 and TRBJ2-2; D remains ambiguous. V was cut by 3 bases and J by 3 bases, with 15 bases left in between. The CDR3 sequence is 16 residues long. Germline V gene lookup returns CDR1 SGDLS and CDR2 YYNGEE. The CDR3 nucleotides are TGTGCCAGCAGCGCCCAGGTTTCATCGGACACCGGGGAGCTGTTTTTT. As protein: CASSAQVSSDTGELFF.

This clone was seen more than once but under ten times. The chain has TRBV25-1 and TRBJ2-7; D gene uncertain. V gave up 4 bases and J gave up 1 base, with 5 bases separating them. The CDR3 totals 12 residues. Per germline, CDR1 MGHDK and CDR2 SYGVNS. CDR3 coding DNA: TGTGCCAGCAGTGGATGGTCCTACGAGCAGTACTTC. Protein sequence: CASSGWSYEQYF.

Here the CDR3 reads CASSLGHVEAYGYTF. CDR3 bases: TGTGCCAGCAGCTTAGGACACGTCGAGGCCTATGGCTACACCTTC. The V call is TRBV7-9, the J call TRBJ1-2, with D uncertain. The CDR3 spans 15 residues. V was shortened by 1 base and J by 4 bases, with 13 bases between the two germline ends. Germline CDR1 is SEHNR and CDR2 is FQNEAQ (reference sequence). The entire variable domain, with the rest obtained from reference TRBV7-9 and TRBJ1-2, is as follows: DTGVSQNPRHKITKRGQNVTFRCDPISEHNRLYWYRQTLGQGPEFLTYFQNEAQLEKSRLLSDRFSAERPKGSFSTLEIQRTEQGDSAMYLCASSLGHVEAYGYTFGSGTRLTVV.

The chain is built from TRBV7-3 and TRBJ1-1; D may be TRBD1 (5 bases). CDR1 is SGHTA, CDR2 FQGTGA, per germline. The CDR3 totals 13 residues. V lost 5 bases and J lost 2, with 9 bases in between. The CDR3 DNA reads TGTGCCAGCAGCCGGACACGAAACACTGAAGCTTTCTTT. Translated: CASSRTRNTEAFF.

This chain connects TRBV4-2 to TRBJ2-2; no clear D. Germline CDR1 is LGHNA and CDR2 is YNFKEQ. V was clipped by 0 bases and J by 3 bases, with 8 bases between them. The CDR3 sequence is 15 residues long. The CDR3 DNA is TGTGCCAGCAGCCAAGATCCCATATACACCGGGGAGCTGTTTTTT. It encodes CASSQDPIYTGELFF.

The gene calls are TRBV7-2 and TRBJ2-1; a weak D match, TRBD2 (6 bases). The CDR3 is 16 residues long. The germline CDR1 and CDR2 sequences are SGHTA and FQGNSA. V lost 4 bases and J lost 4, with 17 bases in between. CDR3 in amino acids: CASSWPFTGEYNEQFF. CDR3 DNA: TGTGCCAGCAGCTGGCCCTTTACGGGGGAGTACAATGAGCAGTTCTTC.

This chain connects TRBV7-2 to TRBJ1-3, with 7 bases that match TRBD1. CDR1 and CDR2 from the germline V gene are SGHTA and FQGNSA. The trim removed 6 bases at V and 4 bases at J, leaving 9 bases unmatched. The CDR3 totals 15 residues. CDR3 coding DNA: TGTGCCAGCAGTCCCGGGAGGGGGCGGGGAAACACCATATATTTT. Encoded protein: CASSPGRGRGNTIYF. Together with reference TRBV7-2 and TRBJ1-3, the CDR3 gives the full variable domain: GAGVSQSPSNKVTEKGKDVELRCDPISGHTALYWYRQSLGQGLEFLIYFQGNSAPDKSGLPSDRFSAERTGGSVSTLTIQRTQQEDSAVYLCASSPGRGRGNTIYFGEGSWLTVV.